A single sample gave rise to the 11 T cell receptor beta chains below, sequenced in a study of siplizumab effects on memory and regulatory T cells. Here immunoSEQ multiplex PCR was the method, and the copy in TCRdb shows in-frame clones only, minus some. The sample shows 100,000 or so clones, about 93% of them seen only once. Specimen: non-Treg CD4+ T cells sorted from blood. The receptors were gathered from a human donor in good health.

The CDR3 spells CASSPVSGANTGELFF. Here the CDR3 DNA reads TGCGCCAGCAGCCCGGTGTCGGGAGCCAACACCGGGGAGCTGTTTTTT. The chain uses TRBV5-1 and TRBJ2-2; a weak D match, TRBD2 (6 bases). Germline assignment: CDR1 SGHRS and CDR2 YFSETQ. This CDR3 spans 16 amino acids. The germline V and J ends were trimmed by 4 bases and 2 bases, with 15 bases remaining between them.

The V and J genes are TRBV6-5 and TRBJ1-2, with TRBD1 as a possible D gene (5 bases). The germline V gene has CDR1 MNHEY and CDR2 SVGAGI. The CDR3 runs to 14 residues. V lost 4 bases, J lost 8 bases, and 17 bases lay in between. CDR3 DNA sequence: TGTGCCAGCAGTTCACCCCGGGGGGATGAGGGCTACACCTTC. As protein: CASSSPRGDEGYTF.

This clone has just one count. This rearrangement joins TRBV27 to TRBJ2-7, with TRBD1 matching over 7 bases. Trimming at V came to 5 bases and at J to 4 bases, leaving 8 bases not matched to a gene. Germline lookup yields CDR1 MNHEY and CDR2 SMNVEV (reference sequence). The CDR3 has 14 residues. The CDR3 spells CASSDRDRPYEQYF. The DNA of the CDR3 is TGTGCCAGCAGTGACCGGGACAGACCTTACGAGCAGTACTTC.

This chain uses TRBV28 with TRBJ1-4; D not certain. In germline, CDR1 is MDHEN, CDR2 SYDVKM. This CDR3 comprises 11 residues. The ends were cut back, 10 bases at V and 8 bases at J, with 11 bases in the middle. This CDR3 reads CATVGREKLFF. The DNA of the CDR3 is TGTGCCACCGTAGGAAGGGAAAAACTGTTTTTT.

V usage is TRBV6-5 and J usage is TRBJ2-1, with 12 bases matching TRBD2. CDR1 is MNHEY, CDR2 SVGAGI, per germline. V lost 6 bases and J lost 7; bases outside the gene matches: 4. This CDR3 comprises 14 residues. DNA for the CDR3: TGTGCCAGCAGGAATGGACTAGCGGGGAATGAGCAGTTCTTC. It codes for CASRNGLAGNEQFF.

The chain recombines TRBV5-8 with TRBJ1-5; no reliable D call. Between the trimmed V and J ends, which lost 5 bases and 1 base, there was a span of 16 bases. Germline V lookup: CDR1 SGHTS, CDR2 YDEGEE. CDR3 length: 16 amino acids. CDR3 in amino acids: CASSNMGGWSNQPQHF. The CDR3 DNA reads TGTGCCAGCAGTAACATGGGTGGATGGAGCAATCAGCCCCAGCATTTT.

The chain is built from TRBV6-5 and TRBJ1-5, with D unresolved. V lost 7 bases to trimming and J lost 5 bases, with 12 bases between them. From germline, CDR1 is MNHEY and CDR2 SVGAGI. CDR3 size: 13 residues. CDR3 sequence reads: CASKIGRHQPQHF. The CDR3 coding sequence is TGTGCCAGCAAAATAGGACGGCATCAGCCCCAGCATTTT.

Written as DNA, the CDR3 is TGTGCCAGCTCGGCCGTAGAGGGGGTAACGCAGTATTTT. The encoded protein is CASSAVEGVTQYF. The chain links TRBV7-6 to TRBJ2-3; D might be TRBD1 (6 bases). This CDR3 comprises 13 residues. Trimming removed 8 bases from V and 9 bases from J, with 18 bases in between. The germline V gene encodes CDR1 SGHVS and CDR2 FNYEAQ.

The chain carries TRBV18 and TRBJ2-1, with D tentatively TRBD1 (6 bases). The CDR3 runs to 12 residues. Trimming removed 4 bases from V and 7 bases from J, with 8 bases in between. The germline V gene encodes CDR1 KGHSH and CDR2 LQKENI. The CDR3 DNA reads TGTGCCAGCTCACTACAGGGAAATGAGCAGTTCTTC. Translating it yields CASSLQGNEQFF.

J is TRBJ2-5 and V is TRBV7-8, with D unresolved. The germline V and J ends were trimmed by 5 bases and 1 base, with 17 bases remaining between them. In germline, CDR1 is SGHVS, CDR2 FQNEAQ. The CDR3 consists of 16 residues. The CDR3 coding sequence is TGTGCCAGCAGCCCGGGTTTCCGAGGTCTCCAAGAGACCCAGTACTTC. Its translation: CASSPGFRGLQETQYF.

V is TRBV5-1 and J is TRBJ2-3; TRBD2 is a possible D gene (5 bases). This CDR3 region has 15 residues. V lost 0 bases to trimming and J lost 4 bases, with 12 bases between them. CDR1 is SGHRS and CDR2 is YFSETQ in the germline V gene. The CDR3 region is CASSLDASSADTQYF. The CDR3 DNA follows: TGCGCCAGCAGCTTGGATGCTAGCTCGGCAGATACGCAGTATTTT.